The 27 T cell receptor beta chains below were found in one sample sequenced in a study of T cells after yellow fever vaccination. TCRdb fed the 5' RACE reads into MiXCR, producing one record per CDR3 protein. This sample has about 630,000 distinct CDR3 sequences, with approximately 13% found just once. The sample was PBMCs, taken on the day of the yellow fever booster vaccination. These receptors were taken from a man younger than 45 who received the YFV17D yellow fever vaccine.

V is TRBV10-3 and J is TRBJ2-5; TRBD1 matches 9 bases. With 2 bases clipped from V and 3 bases from J, the junction kept 10 bases outside the gene matches. Germline values: CDR1 ENHRY, CDR2 SYGVKD. CDR3 length equals 17 residues. CDR3 bases: TGTGCCATCAGTGAGCCTGGGACAGGGTTGAAGGAAGAGACCCAGTACTTC. The encoded protein is CAISEPGTGLKEETQYF.

This clonotype was recorded a few times. This chain uses TRBV20-1 with TRBJ2-1; TRBD2 is a possible D gene (5 bases). Germline CDR1 reads DFQATT; CDR2 reads SNEGSKA (reference sequence). Between the trimmed V and J ends, which lost 3 bases and 5 bases, there was a span of 11 bases. The CDR3 consists of 13 residues. The CDR3: CSASLGNNNEQFF. The CDR3 DNA reads as TGCAGTGCTAGCCTCGGGAATAACAATGAGCAGTTCTTC.

This clonotype came up a few times. The rearrangement links TRBV30 to TRBJ2-3, with 7 bases that match TRBD2. This CDR3 comprises 12 residues. Germline CDR1 reads GTSNPN; CDR2 reads SVGIG (reference sequence). V was pared by 5 bases and J by 4 bases, with 3 bases of the junction left unmatched. DNA for the CDR3: TGTGCCTGGGGACTAGGCGCAGATACGCAGTATTTT. It specifies CAWGLGADTQYF. Using reference TRBV30 and TRBJ2-3 for the parts outside the CDR3, the full variable domain is SQTIHQWPATLVQPVGSPLSLECTVEGTSNPNLYWYRQAAGRGLQLLFYSVGIGQISSEVPQNLSASRPQDRQFILSSKKLLLSDSGFYLCAWGLGADTQYFGPGTRLTVL.

This clonotype was seen a few times. The genes are TRBV7-2 and TRBJ2-3; the D is unclear. Trimming removed 2 bases at V and 2 bases at J, with 14 bases between. CDR3 length equals 16 residues. Germline assignment: CDR1 SGHTA and CDR2 FQGNSA. This chain's CDR3 is CASSLSGRRTTDTQYF. CDR3 DNA sequence: TGTGCCAGCAGCTTATCCGGGCGGAGAACCACAGATACGCAGTATTTT. The full variable domain, completed using reference TRBV7-2 and TRBJ2-3, is GAGVSQSPSNKVTEKGKDVELRCDPISGHTALYWYRQSLGQGLEFLIYFQGNSAPDKSGLPSDRFSAERTGGSVSTLTIQRTQQEDSAVYLCASSLSGRRTTDTQYFGPGTRLTVL.

Many counts were recorded for this clonotype. V and J are TRBV10-3 and TRBJ2-5; no firm D call. The V gene's germline CDR1 is ENHRY and CDR2 SYGVKD. This CDR3 is built from 13 residues. The V end was cut by 0 bases, the J end by 3 bases, with 5 bases between. The CDR3 reads CAISESPEETQYF. CDR3 bases: TGTGCCATCAGTGAGTCGCCCGAAGAGACCCAGTACTTC.

The sample holds a few counts of this clonotype. Its ends do not fully match the called genes, so a read error is possible. V gene TRBV28 combines with J gene TRBJ2-3; D unclear. Looked up from germline, CDR1 is MDHEN and CDR2 is SYDVKM. CDR3 size: 17 residues. The DNA for the CDR3 is TGTGCCAGAAGTTTTACTACCCCTCGGAGACCCACAGATACGCAGTATTTT. Its translation is CARSFTTPRRPTDTQYF.

This clonotype was picked up many times. V is TRBV15 and J is TRBJ2-3, with D perhaps TRBD1 (6 bases). V was shortened by 3 bases and J by 3 bases, with 7 bases between the two germline ends. Germline-derived CDR1 and CDR2 are LNHNV and YYDKDF (reference sequence). This CDR3 contains 13 residues. The CDR3 spells CATSRDRTDTQYF. CDR3 DNA sequence: TGTGCCACCAGCAGGGACAGAACAGATACGCAGTATTTT.

This clonotype occurred a few times. The chain combines TRBV6-1 with TRBJ1-5; D gene unclear. The CDR3 consists of 15 residues. Between the trimmed V and J ends, which lost 8 bases and 4 bases, there was a span of 18 bases. The germline CDR1 and CDR2 sequences are MNHNS and SASEGT. The CDR3 coding sequence is TGTGCCAGCTCCAGAGCGGGCCGGGCAAATCAGCCCCAGCATTTT. Translated: CASSRAGRANQPQHF.

In its sample, this clonotype was seen a few times. The chain combines TRBV28 with TRBJ2-1; D remains unclear. The V end was cut by 3 bases, the J end by 8 bases, with 11 bases between. This CDR3 contains 13 residues. Germline assignment: CDR1 MDHEN and CDR2 SYDVKM. CDR3 protein: CASSFNPRDEQFF. The CDR3 region has the DNA TGTGCCAGCAGTTTTAATCCCCGAGATGAGCAGTTCTTC.

This clonotype was recorded a few times. The chain is built from TRBV3-1 and TRBJ2-3; 8 nucleotides align to TRBD1. This CDR3 is 16 amino acids long. V lost 0 bases to trimming and J lost 3 bases; unmatched junction nucleotides: 5. CDR1 and CDR2 from the germline V gene are LGHDT and YNNKEL (reference sequence). CDR3 DNA sequence: TGTGCCAGCAGCCAAGATGAACAGGGGGTTACAGATACGCAGTATTTT. Translation: CASSQDEQGVTDTQYF.

This chain connects TRBV10-3 to TRBJ2-7, with D possibly being TRBD2 (5 bases). Germline V gene sequence: CDR1 ENHRY, CDR2 SYGVKD. CDR3 length: 14 residues. The V gene lost 0 bases and the J gene lost 3 bases, with 9 bases spanning the gap. The DNA for the CDR3 is TGTGCCATCAGTGAGTCAGACTACTACTACGAGCAGTACTTC. This gives the protein CAISESDYYYEQYF.

This chain links TRBV28 with TRBJ2-3; 7 nucleotides line up with TRBD2. The CDR3 extends over 17 amino acids. Germline CDR1 MDHEN, CDR2 SYDVKM. J gave up 0 bases and V 5 bases, and 11 bases lay outside the gene matches. CDR3 bases: TGTGCCAGCAGTAGCCCCCTGGCGGGAGAGAGCACAGATACGCAGTATTTT. It specifies CASSSPLAGESTDTQYF.

This clonotype was observed a handful of times. The chain recombines TRBV7-2 with TRBJ2-1, with TRBD2 matching 14 bases. The V gene's germline CDR1 is SGHTA and CDR2 FQGNSA. J was trimmed by 1 base and V by 4 bases; bases with no gene match: 9. The CDR3 consists of 19 residues. The DNA of the CDR3 is TGTGCCAGCAGCTACGGACTAGCGGGAGGAAGAGGGTCCTACAATGAGCAGTTCTTC. This codes for CASSYGLAGGRGSYNEQFF.

This clonotype was seen only a few times. CDR3 residues: CASSPGLRGTEAFF. As DNA, the CDR3 is TGTGCCAGCAGCCCGGGACTTCGAGGGACTGAAGCTTTCTTT. The rearrangement links TRBV6-1 to TRBJ1-1, with D possibly being TRBD1 (5 bases). This CDR3 region has 14 residues. The V gene's germline CDR1 is MNHNS and CDR2 SASEGT. V was pared by 6 bases and J by 5 bases, with 16 bases between.

J is TRBJ1-5 and V is TRBV20-1; 7 nucleotides match TRBD1. This CDR3 comprises 15 residues. The V gene end was trimmed by 3 bases and the J gene end by 2 bases; junction bases not matched to a gene: 7. Germline loops: CDR1 DFQATT, CDR2 SNEGSKA (reference sequence). The CDR3 reads CSARTGLGGNQPQHF. The CDR3 DNA reads TGCAGTGCTAGGACAGGGCTAGGGGGCAATCAGCCCCAGCATTTT.

J is TRBJ2-1 and V is TRBV7-6; possible D gene TRBD1, 6 bases. The germline V and J ends were trimmed by 2 bases and 0 bases, with 14 bases remaining between them. The CDR3 has 17 amino acids. Germline CDR1 is SGHVS and CDR2 is FNYEAQ. The CDR3 spells CASSLNGGGSSYNEQFF. The CDR3 region has the DNA TGTGCCAGCAGCTTAAATGGGGGCGGAAGCTCCTACAATGAGCAGTTCTTC.

The V call is TRBV28, the J call TRBJ2-2; tentative D call: TRBD2 (5 bases). V was clipped by 10 bases and J by 1 base, with 7 bases between them. The CDR3 contains 12 residues. CDR1 is MDHEN and CDR2 is SYDVKM in the germline V gene. The CDR3 loop reads CATAGNTGELFF. The CDR3 DNA sequence: TGTGCCACCGCGGGGAACACCGGGGAGCTGTTTTTT.

This chain links TRBV10-3 with TRBJ2-1; 11 positions agree with TRBD1. The J segment lost 8 bases and the V segment lost 8 bases, leaving 2 bases of the junction unmatched. The CDR3 extends over 12 amino acids. Per germline, CDR1 ENHRY and CDR2 SYGVKD. The CDR3 nucleotides are TGTGCCATCGGGGGACAGGGGGATGAGCAGTTCTTC. Protein sequence: CAIGGQGDEQFF.

A few counts support this clonotype. V and J are TRBV20-1 and TRBJ2-3; tentative D call: TRBD2 (5 bases). The V gene's germline CDR1 is DFQATT and CDR2 SNEGSKA (reference sequence). The ends were cut back, 5 bases at V and 7 bases at J, with 10 bases in the middle. There are 11 residues in the CDR3. CDR3 nucleotides: TGCAGTGCTTTTAGCGAATATACGCAGTATTTT. Its protein product is CSAFSEYTQYF.

This clonotype was seen a handful of times. V gene TRBV18 combines with J gene TRBJ1-2; D perhaps matches TRBD1 (5 bases). The length of the CDR3 is 16 residues. Germline CDR1 is KGHSH and CDR2 is LQKENI. The V end lost 5 bases, the J end lost 5 bases, and 21 bases lay between the germline ends. CDR3 DNA sequence: TGTGCCAGCTCAGGGGGGACGACCGTCAATGGATATGGCTACACCTTC. It is translated as CASSGGTTVNGYGYTF.

The chain combines TRBV15 with TRBJ2-5; D tentatively fits TRBD1 or TRBD2 (7 bases each). Germline lookup yields CDR1 LNHNV and CDR2 YYDKDF (reference sequence). V gave up 1 base and J gave up 5 bases, with 23 bases separating them. CDR3 length: 18 residues. The CDR3 DNA reads TGTGCCACCAGCAGAGGTCAGGGGGGGCCTGCGATCTGGGAGACCCAGTACTTC. It encodes CATSRGQGGPAIWETQYF.

The chain is built from TRBV24-1 and TRBJ2-1; the D call may be TRBD1 or TRBD2 (6 bases each). The V and J ends lost 4 bases and 3 bases respectively, with 18 bases between them. CDR1 is KGHDR and CDR2 is SFDVKD in the germline V gene. The length of the CDR3 is 17 residues. The DNA for the CDR3 is TGTGCCACCAGTGACTCGTCTCCGGAGGGGGGCTACAATGAGCAGTTCTTC. Its translation: CATSDSSPEGGYNEQFF.

This clonotype was counted only a few times. This chain links TRBV6-2 or TRBV6-3 with TRBJ2-7, with D unclear. With 4 bases removed from V and 4 bases from J, the gap between germline ends came to 11 bases. The CDR3 is 13 residues long. Germline V gene sequence: CDR1 MNHEY, CDR2 SVGEGT. The CDR3 is CASSLRTYYEQYF. The DNA of the CDR3 is TGTGCCAGCAGTTTAAGGACGTATTACGAGCAGTACTTC.

This CDR3 is CASSFVGRDTQYF. CDR3 DNA sequence: TGCGCCAGCAGCTTCGTCGGACGGGATACGCAGTATTTT. This chain joins TRBV5-1 and TRBJ2-3, with D hard to call. Germline lookup yields CDR1 SGHRS and CDR2 YFSETQ. V was trimmed by 2 bases and J by 6 bases, leaving 10 bases between them. This CDR3 has 13 amino acids.

This chain joins TRBV6-5 and TRBJ2-4, with D uncertain. The length of the CDR3 is 15 residues. CDR1 is MNHEY and CDR2 is SVGAGI in the germline V gene. V dropped 3 bases and J dropped 0 bases, with 9 bases sitting between them. The CDR3 is CASSYGPLAKNIQYF. CDR3 DNA sequence: TGTGCCAGCAGTTATGGCCCTCTAGCCAAAAACATTCAGTACTTC.

This clonotype was counted only a few times. The chain carries TRBV11-2 and TRBJ2-1; 7 bases agree with TRBD2. The junction had 4 bases not matched to a gene; V was cut back by 2 bases and J by 15 bases. This CDR3 comprises 11 residues. Germline values: CDR1 SGHAT, CDR2 FQNNGV. The CDR3 protein is CASSLSGKLFF. CDR3 in DNA: TGTGCCAGCAGCTTAAGCGGGAAGTTGTTCTTC.

The rearrangement uses TRBV9 and TRBJ1-5, with 10 bases that match TRBD1. The CDR3 length is 16 residues. V trimming: 3 bases; J trimming: 7 bases; junction bases outside the gene matches: 10. The V gene's germline CDR1 is SGDLS and CDR2 YYNGEE. The CDR3: CASSAGTGEAAQPQHF. The DNA of the CDR3 is TGTGCCAGCAGCGCCGGGACAGGGGAGGCGGCCCAGCCCCAGCATTTT.